This entry describes one TCR beta chain. Its specificity is unknown. At the DNA level, this CDR3 is encoded by other sequences in the same sample as well. This CDR3 is built from 14 residues. Germline lookup yields CDR1 SGHRS and CDR2 YFSETQ. Trimming took 5 bases from V and 1 from J, leaving 7 bases between them. As processed by the authors: Without quality scores, immunoSEQ junctional reads could not be filtered like full-length reads. Measured with immunoSEQ multiplex PCR; TCRdb has only the in-frame clones, and not every one. V, J and clone size derive from that table, while D and trimming were established from the DNA sequence. In the table there are some 1,100,000 clones, more than 75% of which are singletons. The data belong to a study of shared clonotypes between healthy human individuals. Study-wide findings and caveats: The genetic and exposure-history diversity represented was limited by few donors. Larger richness was generally estimated for naive than memory subsets. Clonotypes not shared had lower generation probabilities than those common to all four donors.

The TCR originated in a young man in good health. Some clones in this sample may be carry-over from other donors' samples. V usage is TRBV5-1 and J usage is TRBJ2-6; no reliable D call. Sequenced sample: memory CD4+ T cells from PBMCs. Described subset: CD45RA-negative fraction. The DNA of the CDR3 is TGCGCCAGCAGTCCAGGATCTGGGGCCAACGTCCTGACTTTC. Amino acid sequence: CASSPGSGANVLTF.